The 13 T cell receptor beta chains below all came from one sample that was sequenced in a study of cytomegalovirus exposure and HLA in healthy donors. Clones were sequenced by immunoSEQ multiplex PCR, and TCRdb holds only the in-frame ones, with some missing. The sample yields 90,000 or so clones, roughly 85% seen once. Sequencing was carried out using PBMCs. The receptors originated from a man in his late teens or twenties in good health and CMV-seropositive.

Written as DNA, the CDR3 is TGTGCCAGCAGCCAGGCACTAGCGGAGTACAATGAGCAGTTCTTC. Translating gives CASSQALAEYNEQFF. V usage is TRBV11-2 and J usage is TRBJ2-1; 8 positions match TRBD2. With 5 bases clipped from V and 4 bases from J, the junction kept 7 bases outside the gene matches. CDR1 SGHAT and CDR2 FQNNGV come from the germline V gene. The CDR3 length is 15 residues. Looking up the rest from reference TRBV11-2 and TRBJ2-1 gives the full variable domain: EAGVAQSPRYKIIEKRQSVAFWCNPISGHATLYWYQQILGQGPKLLIQFQNNGVVDDSQLPKDRFSAERLKGVDSTLKIQPAKLEDSAVYLCASSQALAEYNEQFFGPGTRLTVL.

Here the CDR3 DNA reads TGTGCCATCGGGAGGGGTGACGAGCAGTACGTC. This encodes CAIGRGDEQYV. The chain has TRBV10-3 and TRBJ2-7, with 7 bases lining up with TRBD2. Germline CDR1 ENHRY, CDR2 SYGVKD. Germline trimming cut 8 bases from V and 5 bases from J; bases unmatched to any gene: 3. The CDR3 runs 11 residues.

This clone was seen a few times. The J gene is TRBJ1-5, the V gene TRBV2, with D tentatively TRBD1 (6 bases). This CDR3 is 14 amino acids long. Trimming pared 5 bases from V and 0 bases from J, leaving 8 bases between. In germline, CDR1 is SNHLY, CDR2 FYNNEI. The chain's CDR3 is CASSRTDSNQPQHF. CDR3 DNA: TGTGCCAGCAGTAGGACAGATAGCAATCAGCCCCAGCATTTT.

The chain combines TRBV5-4 with TRBJ1-1; D is unclear. V was shortened by 4 bases and J by 10 bases, with 20 bases between the two germline ends. This CDR3 has 14 amino acids. The germline CDR1 and CDR2 sequences are SGHNT and YYREEE (reference sequence). As DNA, the CDR3 is TGTGCCAGCAGCCCCGGAGGTTGGGGTTCAGGAGCTTTCTTT. It is translated as CASSPGGWGSGAFF.

This chain joins TRBV9 and TRBJ2-1, with 7 nucleotides matching TRBD1. The CDR3 spans 15 residues. Germline V gives CDR1 SGDLS, CDR2 YYNGEE. Trimming cost V 0 bases and J 7 bases; bases outside gene matches: 7. Here the CDR3 reads CASSVEGTRGNEQFF. As DNA, the CDR3 is TGTGCCAGCAGCGTAGAAGGGACCAGGGGGAATGAGCAGTTCTTC. The full variable domain, completed using reference TRBV9 and TRBJ2-1, is DSGVTQTPKHLITATGQRVTLRCSPRSGDLSVYWYQQSLDQGLQFLIQYYNGEERAKGNILERFSAQQFPDLHSELNLSSLELGDSALYFCASSVEGTRGNEQFFGPGTRLTVL.

The chain couples TRBV5-1 to TRBJ1-3; D gene unclear. CDR3 length: 13 residues. V shed 0 bases and J shed 4 bases, with 5 bases lying between them. CDR1 and CDR2 (germline): SGHRS, YFSETQ. The DNA for the CDR3 is TGCGCCAGCAGCTTGGATACAGGAAACACCATATATTTT. Translation gives CASSLDTGNTIYF.

The chain carries TRBV27 and TRBJ2-4; the match to TRBD2 covers 7 bases. The CDR3 contains 14 residues. The J segment lost 6 bases and the V segment lost 2 bases, leaving 4 bases of the junction unmatched. Germline V gene data show CDR1 as MNHEY and CDR2 as SMNVEV (reference sequence). CDR3 DNA: TGTGCCAGCAGTTTAGGGGGGGTGGGAAACATTCAGTACTTC. Translation: CASSLGGVGNIQYF.

The chain has TRBV28 and TRBJ1-2; TRBD1 agrees at 10 bases. The CDR3 consists of 15 residues. Germline V gene lookup returns CDR1 MDHEN and CDR2 SYDVKM. V shed 7 bases, J shed 4 bases, and the junction held 9 bases outside the gene matches. The CDR3 DNA reads as TGTGCCAGCATTACGACAGGGGGCGGTACCTATGGCTACACCTTC. The encoded protein is CASITTGGGTYGYTF.

The chain combines TRBV4-2 with TRBJ2-1; 7 bases are a match to TRBD2. V lost 0 bases to trimming and J lost 4 bases; unmatched junction nucleotides: 6. CDR1 and CDR2 from the germline V gene are LGHNA and YNFKEQ. This CDR3 is built from 16 residues. Written as DNA, the CDR3 is TGTGCCAGCAGCCAAGAGGGGCTAGCGGTGTACAATGAGCAGTTCTTC. Amino acids: CASSQEGLAVYNEQFF.

J is TRBJ2-2 and V is TRBV5-1, with 10 bases identical to TRBD1. The CDR3 contains 18 residues. Germline values: CDR1 SGHRS, CDR2 YFSETQ. V shed 3 bases and J 3 bases; nucleotides not matched to a gene: 11. CDR3 in amino acids: CASSWDWDRGADTGELFF. The DNA for the CDR3 is TGCGCCAGCAGCTGGGACTGGGACAGGGGCGCGGACACCGGGGAGCTGTTTTTT.

The chain joins TRBV11-3 to TRBJ2-5; possible D gene TRBD2, 7 bases. The CDR3 sequence is 14 residues long. With 5 bases removed from V and 5 bases from J, the gap between germline ends came to 15 bases. Germline V gene lookup returns CDR1 SGHNT and CDR2 YENEEA. The CDR3 here is CASSPGEGWETQYF. The DNA of the CDR3 is TGTGCCAGCAGCCCAGGGGAGGGGTGGGAGACCCAGTACTTC.

J is TRBJ2-1 and V is TRBV7-7; no definite D call. Germline V lookup: CDR1 SSHAT, CDR2 FNYEAQ (reference sequence). This CDR3 has 15 amino acids. Trimming removed 1 base from V and 6 bases from J, with 13 bases in between. The DNA for the CDR3 is TGTGCCAGCAGCTTAGAACCGGAGTCCAGCAATGAGCAGTTCTTC. Its protein product is CASSLEPESSNEQFF.

The V gene is TRBV13, the J gene TRBJ1-2, with D possibly TRBD1 on 6 matching bases. The ends were cut back, 1 base at V and 13 bases at J, with 22 bases in the middle. The CDR3 loop spans 15 amino acids. The germline CDR1 and CDR2 sequences are PRHDT and FYEKMQ (reference sequence). CDR3 region: CASSLAGTPFSGSTF. In nucleotides, the CDR3 is TGTGCCAGCAGCTTAGCCGGGACACCATTTTCGGGATCCACCTTC.